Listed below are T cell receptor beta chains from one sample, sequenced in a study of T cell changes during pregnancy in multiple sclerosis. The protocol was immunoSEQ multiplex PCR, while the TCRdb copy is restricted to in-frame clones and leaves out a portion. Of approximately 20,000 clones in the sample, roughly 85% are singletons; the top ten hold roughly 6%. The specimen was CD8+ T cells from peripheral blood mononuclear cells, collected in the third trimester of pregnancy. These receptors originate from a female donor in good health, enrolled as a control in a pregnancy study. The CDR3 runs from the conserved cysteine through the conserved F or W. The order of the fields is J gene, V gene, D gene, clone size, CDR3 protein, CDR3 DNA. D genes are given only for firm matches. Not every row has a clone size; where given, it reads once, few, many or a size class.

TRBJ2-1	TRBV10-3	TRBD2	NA	CAISESKASGDNNEQFF	TGTGCCATCAGTGAGTCGAAGGCTAGCGGGGATAACAATGAGCAGTTCTTC
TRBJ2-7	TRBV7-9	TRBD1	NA	CASSSGTASYEQYF	TGTGCCAGCAGCTCCGGGACAGCCTCCTACGAGCAGTACTTC
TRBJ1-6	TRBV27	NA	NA	CASSMQGLYNSPLHF	TGTGCCAGCAGCATGCAGGGCCTCTATAATTCACCCCTCCACTTT
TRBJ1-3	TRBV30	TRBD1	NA	CAWSLTGSNGNTIYF	TGTGCCTGGAGTCTGACAGGGTCTAATGGAAACACCATATATTTT
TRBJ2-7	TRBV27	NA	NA	CASSSPSYEQYF	TGTGCCAGCAGTTCCCCTTCCTACGAGCAGTACTTC
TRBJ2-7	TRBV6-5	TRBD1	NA	CASWDSSYYEQYF	TGTGCCAGCTGGGACAGTTCCTACTACGAGCAGTACTTC
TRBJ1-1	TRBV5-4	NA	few	CASSLTYNTEAFF	TGTGCCAGCAGCCTGACTTATAACACTGAAGCTTTCTTT
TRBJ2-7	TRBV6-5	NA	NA	CASSYGASNLYEQYF	TGTGCCAGCAGTTACGGAGCCTCTAACTTATACGAGCAGTACTTC
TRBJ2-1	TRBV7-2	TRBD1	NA	CASSYRGNGYNEQFF	TGTGCCAGCAGCTACAGGGGGAACGGGTACAATGAGCAGTTCTTC
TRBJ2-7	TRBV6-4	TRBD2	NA	CATLSRGLAGTPSSYEQYF	TGTGCCACTCTCTCTCGGGGACTAGCGGGGACCCCGAGCTCCTACGAGCAGTACTTC
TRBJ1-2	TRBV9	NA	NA	CASSQQVEEAPNYGYTF	TGTGCCAGCAGCCAACAGGTCGAAGAAGCCCCTAACTATGGCTACACCTTC
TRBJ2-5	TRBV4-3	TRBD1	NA	CASRRDRGYQETQYF	TGCGCCAGCAGACGCGACAGGGGGTACCAAGAGACCCAGTACTTC
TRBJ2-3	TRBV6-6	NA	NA	CASSYSSAAEDTQYF	TGTGCCAGCAGTTACTCATCCGCGGCAGAAGATACGCAGTATTTT
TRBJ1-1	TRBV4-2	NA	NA	CASSQDQGMNTEAFF	TGTGCCAGCAGCCAAGACCAGGGGATGAACACTGAAGCTTTCTTT
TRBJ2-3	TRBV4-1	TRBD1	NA	CASSQDRTGDTDTQYF	TGCGCCAGCAGCCAAGACCGGACAGGGGACACAGATACGCAGTATTTT
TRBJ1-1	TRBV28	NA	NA	CASSSPGRGTEAFF	TGTGCCAGCAGTTCCCCAGGGCGCGGCACTGAAGCTTTCTTT
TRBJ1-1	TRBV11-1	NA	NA	CASSLAQLNTEAFF	TGTGCCAGCAGCTTAGCGCAGTTGAACACTGAAGCTTTCTTT
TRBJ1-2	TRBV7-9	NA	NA	CASSLAARGYTF	TGTGCCAGCAGCTTAGCGGCACGAGGCTACACCTTC
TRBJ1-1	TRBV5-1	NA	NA	CASSLVWGGTEAFF	TGCGCCAGCAGCTTGGTCTGGGGCGGCACTGAAGCTTTCTTT
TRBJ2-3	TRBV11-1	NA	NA	CASSLTAGERRTQYF	TGTGCCAGCAGCTTAACGGCGGGCGAACGGCGTACGCAGTATTTT
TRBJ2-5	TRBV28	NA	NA	CASMGPRETQYF	TGTGCCAGCATGGGGCCCCGGGAGACCCAGTACTTC
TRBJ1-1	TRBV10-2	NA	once	CASSESKGGTEAFF	TGCGCCAGCAGTGAGTCGAAGGGAGGGACTGAAGCTTTCTTT
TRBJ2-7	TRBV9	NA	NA	CASSARSYEQYF	TGTGCCAGCAGCGCCCGCTCCTACGAGCAGTACTTC
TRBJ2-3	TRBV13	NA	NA	CASSSRVTGVGTDTQYF	TGTGCCAGCAGCTCTAGGGTGACGGGGGTTGGCACAGATACGCAGTATTTT
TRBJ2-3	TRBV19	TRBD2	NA	CASTWTSGGVADTQYF	TGTGCCAGTACCTGGACTAGCGGGGGGGTCGCAGATACGCAGTATTTT
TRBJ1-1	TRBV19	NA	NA	CASSIGRNTEAFF	TGTGCCAGTAGTATCGGTAGAAACACTGAAGCTTTCTTT
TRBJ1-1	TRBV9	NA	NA	CASSSSYSTEAFF	TGTGCCAGCAGCTCAAGTTATAGCACTGAAGCTTTCTTT
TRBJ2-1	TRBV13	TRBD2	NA	CASSPGLAVSYNEQFF	TGTGCCAGCAGCCCCGGACTAGCAGTTTCCTACAATGAGCAGTTCTTC
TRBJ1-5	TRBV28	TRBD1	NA	CASTTGTGVIQPQHF	TGTGCCAGCACCACAGGGACAGGGGTGATCCAGCCCCAGCATTTT
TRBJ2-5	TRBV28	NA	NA	CASSLGVNQETQYF	TGTGCCAGCAGTTTGGGAGTAAACCAAGAGACCCAGTACTTC
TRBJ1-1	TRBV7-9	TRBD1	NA	CASSIGQDTEAFF	TGTGCCAGCAGCATAGGACAGGACACTGAAGCTTTCTTT
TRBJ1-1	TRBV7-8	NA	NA	CASSSSGTGRGNTEAFF	TGTGCCAGCAGCTCCAGTGGTACAGGCAGGGGAAACACTGAAGCTTTCTTT
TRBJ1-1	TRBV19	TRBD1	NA	CASSDYRGYAEAFF	TGTGCCAGTAGTGACTACAGGGGCTACGCTGAAGCTTTCTTT
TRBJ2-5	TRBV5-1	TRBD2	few	CASTPGGAQGETQYF	TGCGCCAGCACTCCGGGGGGGGCCCAAGGGGAGACCCAGTACTTC
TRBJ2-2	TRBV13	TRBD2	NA	CASSWNGLAGNTGELFF	TGTGCCAGCAGCTGGAACGGACTAGCGGGAAACACCGGGGAGCTGTTTTTT
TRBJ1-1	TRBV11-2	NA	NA	CASSLGGQNTEAFF	TGTGCCAGCAGCTTAGGGGGACAGAACACTGAAGCTTTCTTT
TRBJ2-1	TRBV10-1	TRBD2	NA	CASIPPGLGQRGEQFF	TGCGCCAGCATCCCTCCGGGACTAGGCCAAAGAGGGGAGCAGTTCTTC
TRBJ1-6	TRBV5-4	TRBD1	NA	CASSRDRESPLHF	TGTGCCAGCAGCCGAGACAGGGAATCACCCCTCCACTTT
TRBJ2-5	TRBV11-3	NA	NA	CASSLWGEETQYF	TGTGCCAGCAGCTTATGGGGAGAAGAGACCCAGTACTTC
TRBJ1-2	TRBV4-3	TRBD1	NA	CASSQGRQGSLYGYTF	TGCGCCAGCAGCCAAGGGCGACAGGGGTCCCTCTATGGCTACACCTTC
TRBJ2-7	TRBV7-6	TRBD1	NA	CASSLGTGGGHEQYF	TGTGCCAGCAGCTTGGGGACAGGGGGCGGGCACGAGCAGTACTTC
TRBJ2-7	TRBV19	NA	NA	CASSIATGLYEQYF	TGTGCCAGTAGTATAGCGACAGGCCTCTACGAGCAGTACTTC
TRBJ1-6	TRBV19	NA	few	CAGTRVERDSPLHF	TGTGCCGGCACCAGGGTGGAGCGAGATTCACCCCTCCACTTT
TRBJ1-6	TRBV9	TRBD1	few	CASSATGGLGDSPLHF	TGTGCCAGCAGCGCCACAGGGGGCTTAGGTGATTCACCCCTCCACTTT
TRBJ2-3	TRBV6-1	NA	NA	CASTLVADTQYF	TGTGCCAGCACCCTTGTAGCAGATACGCAGTATTTT
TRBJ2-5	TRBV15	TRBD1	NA	CATSRGGSGQGVSGETQYF	TGTGCCACCAGCAGGGGGGGAAGTGGACAGGGGGTTTCAGGGGAGACCCAGTACTTC
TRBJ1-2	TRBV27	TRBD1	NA	CASSLTGDSLRGYTF	TGTGCCAGCAGTTTAACGGGGGACAGCCTCCGGGGCTACACCTTC
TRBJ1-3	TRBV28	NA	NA	CASSDYSGNTIYF	TGTGCCAGCAGCGACTACTCTGGAAACACCATATATTTT
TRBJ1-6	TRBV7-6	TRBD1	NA	CASSLAGQGVWDSPLHF	TGTGCCAGCAGCTTAGCGGGACAGGGGGTGTGGGATTCACCCCTCCACTTT
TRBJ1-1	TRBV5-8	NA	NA	CASSWGGFNTEAFF	TGTGCCAGCAGCTGGGGAGGGTTTAACACTGAAGCTTTCTTT
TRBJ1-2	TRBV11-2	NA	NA	CASSAAGSNGYTF	TGTGCCAGCAGCGCGGCAGGGTCCAATGGCTACACCTTC